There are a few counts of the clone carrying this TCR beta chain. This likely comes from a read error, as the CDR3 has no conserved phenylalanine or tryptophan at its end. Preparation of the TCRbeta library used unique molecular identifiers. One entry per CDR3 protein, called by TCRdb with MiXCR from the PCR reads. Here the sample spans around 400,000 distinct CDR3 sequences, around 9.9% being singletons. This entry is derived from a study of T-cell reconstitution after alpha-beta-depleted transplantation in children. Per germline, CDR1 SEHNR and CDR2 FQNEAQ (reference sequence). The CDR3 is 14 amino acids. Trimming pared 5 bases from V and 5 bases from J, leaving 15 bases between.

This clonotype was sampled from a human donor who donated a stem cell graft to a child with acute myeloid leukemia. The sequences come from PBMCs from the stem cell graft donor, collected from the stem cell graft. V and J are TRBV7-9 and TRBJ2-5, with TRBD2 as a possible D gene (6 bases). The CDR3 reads CASSRDWRWETQYL. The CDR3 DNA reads TGTGCCAGCAGCCGGGACTGGAGATGGGAGACCCAGTACCTC.